This TCR beta chain was observed in a study of shared clonotypes between healthy human individuals. Study details: A few men and two women, aged 18 to 49, were donors.

Original processing methods: ImmunoSEQ output held junction-only sequences without quality scores, so filtering differed. Some clones are missing from TCRdb's copy, which holds only in-frame ones; the method was immunoSEQ multiplex PCR. That table supplies the V and J calls and clone size; D and trimming were determined from the DNA. The sample has about half a million clones, approximately 81% seen once; the top ten hold approximately 12%. This clone has only a few counts. The ends were cut back, 4 bases at V and 1 base at J, with 10 bases in the middle. The CDR3 totals 15 residues. CDR1 is SGHTA and CDR2 is FQGNSA in the germline V gene.

The sequence derives from a woman aged 40 to 49 in good health. Some clones in this sample may be carry-over from other donors' samples. Sequenced sample: PBMCs. The chain employs TRBV7-2 and TRBJ2-2, with D possibly TRBD1 on 5 matching bases. Here the CDR3 reads CASSWRGQNTGELFF. The DNA for the CDR3 is TGTGCCAGCAGCTGGAGAGGACAGAACACCGGGGAGCTGTTTTTT.